This TCR beta chain emerged from a study of blood T cell repertoires in COVID-19. Data came from immunoSEQ multiplex PCR; TCRdb stores just in-frame clones and leaves some out. Of around 250,000 clones listed, 80% to 90% are singletons. The sequencing sample was made of PBMCs or T cells enriched from blood (not recorded which). This sequence was found in a woman in her twenties or thirties with acute COVID-19.

The CDR3: CASSPSGQTPSGRDNEQFF. CDR3 in DNA: TGTGCCAGCTCACCATCCGGTCAGACCCCTAGCGGGCGAGACAATGAGCAGTTCTTC. The chain joins TRBV18 to TRBJ2-1, with 8 bases lining up with TRBD2. The V and J ends lost 2 bases and 5 bases, in that order; junction bases with no gene match: 17. The CDR3 has 19 residues. CDR1 and CDR2 from the germline V gene are KGHSH and LQKENI.